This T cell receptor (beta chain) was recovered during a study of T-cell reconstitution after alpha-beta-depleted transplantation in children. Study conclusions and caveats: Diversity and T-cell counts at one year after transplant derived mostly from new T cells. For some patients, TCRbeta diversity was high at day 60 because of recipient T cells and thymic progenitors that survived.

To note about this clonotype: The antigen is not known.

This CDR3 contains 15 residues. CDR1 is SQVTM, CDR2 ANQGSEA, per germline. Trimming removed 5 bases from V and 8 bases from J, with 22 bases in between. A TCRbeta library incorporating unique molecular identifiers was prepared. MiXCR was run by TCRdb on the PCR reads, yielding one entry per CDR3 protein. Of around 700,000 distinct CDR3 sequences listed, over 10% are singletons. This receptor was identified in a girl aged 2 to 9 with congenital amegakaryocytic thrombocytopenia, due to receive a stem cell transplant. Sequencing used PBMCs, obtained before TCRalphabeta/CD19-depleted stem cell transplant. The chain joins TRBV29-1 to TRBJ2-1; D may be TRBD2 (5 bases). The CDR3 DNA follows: TGCAGCGTTAGCGGAACCCCGCTAGAAATCGATGAGCAGTTCTTC. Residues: CSVSGTPLEIDEQFF.